This TCR beta chain was identified during a study of CD8 T cells in Susac syndrome. Study-wide results and caveats: An acknowledgment was made by the study that its TCR sequencing and HLA analysis involved relatively few individuals.

With regard to this clonotype: The antigen remains undetermined.

Random hexamers were used to reverse transcribe 0.5 to 1 ug of RNA. Amplification of TCR beta CDR3 was carried out by immunoSEQ multiplex PCR, which covered 54 Vbeta and 13 Jbeta segments. TCRdb re-called the immunoSEQ multiplex PCR reads with MiXCR, one entry per CDR3 protein. The table records about 300,000 distinct CDR3 sequences, roughly 85% of them present only once. The sequenced material came from CD8+ T cells from PBMCs. The sequence was obtained from a human donor with multiple sclerosis.

CDR3 amino acids: CASSLDFTGTGFFYYGYTF. The CDR3 nucleotides are TGTGCCAGCAGCTTAGATTTCACCGGGACAGGATTTTTTTACTATGGCTACACCTTC. V gene TRBV7-8 combines with J gene TRBJ1-2; 8 bases agree with TRBD1. The trim removed 1 base at V and 3 bases at J, leaving 16 bases unmatched. The CDR3 is made up of 19 amino acids. The germline V gene encodes CDR1 SGHVS and CDR2 FQNEAQ.